This T cell receptor beta chain was recovered during a study of blood T cells in healthy people across ages. Then a second PCR, running roughly 7 to 12 cycles, was carried out with a sample-barcoded 5' primer and a J-beta primer mix. TCRdb ran MiXCR on the 5' RACE reads and lists one entry per CDR3 protein. The sample lists about 1.4 million distinct CDR3 sequences; around 59% were seen once. In the case of this clonotype: The antigen is undetermined. Germline and junction disagree at one end, which may indicate a read error.

This CDR3 contains 15 residues. Donors were healthy Caucasian individuals from Russia aged about 6 to 90. General study findings and limits: The study could not conclusively compare naive and antigen-experienced cells, given its unsorted PBMCs. Greater diversity and more naive CD4+ cells were seen in long-lived donors than in aged donors.

V usage is TRBV12-3 or TRBV12-4 and J usage is TRBJ2-1, with 11 nucleotides matching TRBD1. The sequence came from a man aged 18 to 29 in good health. The sequencing input was blood. CDR3 in amino acids: CASSYTGQGVYERFF. The CDR3 DNA sequence: TGTGCCAGCAGCTACACGGGACAGGGGGTCTACGAGCGGTTCTTC.